The next 18 T cell receptor beta chains were all read from a single sample in a study of brain T cells in children with intractable seizures. Time point here: blood from clinic visit 5 months post-surgery; TSC patient then seizure free. Clones were read by immunoSEQ multiplex PCR, and TCRdb kept only the in-frame ones, dropping some. The repertoire holds 340,000 or so clones, with about 94% as singletons. The sample in question was peripheral blood, obtained approximately 5 months after surgery. The origin of the receptors is a boy in the first two years of life with tuberous sclerosis and intractable seizures.

The CDR3 DNA reads TGTGCCAGCAGCCAAGAACACCGACAGGGTTTCTGGAATATGGCCTATGGCTACACCTTC. Protein: CASSQEHRQGFWNMAYGYTF. The chain links TRBV4-2 to TRBJ1-2; the match to TRBD1 covers 7 bases. Germline CDR1 is LGHNA and CDR2 is YNFKEQ. The CDR3 totals 20 residues. The trim removed 0 bases at V and 4 bases at J, leaving 20 bases unmatched.

Note on this clone: The sample carries other DNA sequences with the same CDR3. The V call is TRBV7-3, the J call TRBJ2-1, with D unclear. The CDR3 has 11 residues. Trimming pared 8 bases from V and 10 bases from J, leaving 12 bases between. CDR1 is SGHTA, CDR2 FQGTGA, per germline. The CDR3 reads CASSPGGEQFF. The CDR3 DNA is TGTGCCAGCTCCCCCGGTGGAGAGCAGTTCTTC.

V is TRBV9 and J is TRBJ1-1, with D unclear. The CDR3 totals 13 residues. The V end lost 0 bases, the J end lost 6 bases, and 9 bases lay between the germline ends. Germline V gene data show CDR1 as SGDLS and CDR2 as YYNGEE. CDR3 amino acids: CASSVDRNSEAFF. The CDR3 DNA sequence: TGTGCCAGCAGCGTAGATCGAAACTCTGAAGCTTTCTTT.

The chain links TRBV10-3 to TRBJ2-1, with 9 bases aligning to TRBD1. The CDR3 loop spans 15 amino acids. J was trimmed by 8 bases and V by 2 bases; bases with no gene match: 7. Germline values: CDR1 ENHRY, CDR2 SYGVKD. The CDR3 reads CAISEGMGQGHEQFF. The CDR3 DNA sequence: TGTGCCATCAGTGAGGGAATGGGACAGGGCCATGAGCAGTTCTTC.

V usage is TRBV11-2 and J usage is TRBJ2-1, with a weak D call TRBD1 (6 bases). Looked up from germline, CDR1 is SGHAT and CDR2 is FQNNGV. The CDR3 is 15 amino acids. The germline V and J ends were trimmed by 5 bases and 5 bases, with 16 bases remaining between them. This CDR3 reads CASSPVQGSNNEQFF. The CDR3 DNA reads as TGTGCCAGCAGCCCAGTACAGGGATCGAACAATGAGCAGTTCTTC.

The gene calls are TRBV19 and TRBJ1-6; a weak D match, TRBD1 (5 bases). The CDR3 loop spans 15 amino acids. V dropped 5 bases and J dropped 9 bases, with 17 bases sitting between them. Germline CDR1 LNHDA, CDR2 SQIVND (reference sequence). CDR3 bases: TGTGCCAGTAGTTCAAAGGGGAAAGGGGTTTCACCCCTCCACTTT. It yields the protein CASSSKGKGVSPLHF.

This chain joins TRBV27 and TRBJ1-1; D possibly corresponds to TRBD1 (5 bases). V gave up 8 bases and J gave up 4 bases, with 14 bases separating them. The CDR3 spans 13 residues. Germline CDR1 is MNHEY and CDR2 is SMNVEV (reference sequence). The CDR3 nucleotides read TGTGCCAGCGGGGACTCCCAAGCCACTGAAGCTTTCTTT. Protein product: CASGDSQATEAFF.

V and J are TRBV20-1 and TRBJ2-7; tentatively, D is TRBD2 (5 bases). CDR1 DFQATT and CDR2 SNEGSKA come from the germline V gene (reference sequence). Deletions cut 6 bases from V and 5 bases from J, with 11 bases between. This CDR3 comprises 11 residues. The CDR3 protein is CSAPTRDEQYF. The CDR3 coding sequence is TGCAGTGCCCCTACTAGGGACGAGCAGTACTTC.

The chain combines TRBV6-5 with TRBJ1-2; D uncertain. This CDR3 region has 12 residues. Germline values: CDR1 MNHEY, CDR2 SVGAGI. V lost 5 bases to trimming and J lost 5 bases, with 9 bases between them. In DNA form, the CDR3 reads TGTGCCAGCAGTAGGGATGTTTATGGCTACACCTTC. It encodes CASSRDVYGYTF.

This clone was recorded only once. The V and J genes are TRBV19 and TRBJ1-4; no reliable D call. The germline V and J ends were trimmed by 5 bases and 5 bases, with 12 bases remaining between them. The CDR3 is made up of 14 amino acids. Per germline, CDR1 LNHDA and CDR2 SQIVND (reference sequence). The CDR3 nucleotides read TGTGCCAGTAGTGCCTGGGGAGTCAATGAAAAACTGTTTTTT. Translated: CASSAWGVNEKLFF.

The chain joins TRBV24-1 to TRBJ1-1, with D possibly TRBD1 on 6 matching bases. The CDR3 spans 12 residues. Trimming shortened V by 8 bases and J by 4 bases, and 10 bases separated the two germline ends. Germline lookup yields CDR1 KGHDR and CDR2 SFDVKD. Here the CDR3 DNA reads TGTGCCACCAAAGGGGGTGGCACTGAAGCTTTCTTT. Protein: CATKGGGTEAFF.

CDR3 region: CASSERRLNSPLHF. CDR3 sequence (DNA): TGTGCCAGCAGTGAACGCAGGCTGAATTCACCCCTCCACTTT. The V gene is TRBV27, the J gene TRBJ1-6; D is unresolved. Germline CDR1 is MNHEY and CDR2 is SMNVEV (reference sequence). The CDR3 is made up of 14 amino acids. V gave up 5 bases and J gave up 7 bases, with 12 bases separating them.

The chain joins TRBV7-3 to TRBJ1-1; 11 nucleotides line up with TRBD1. With 5 bases clipped from V and 4 bases from J, the junction kept 6 bases outside the gene matches. There are 15 residues in the CDR3. Germline values: CDR1 SGHTA, CDR2 FQGTGA. The DNA of the CDR3 is TGTGCCAGCAGCACCTCCGGGACAGGGGGCACTGAAGCTTTCTTT. Protein product: CASSTSGTGGTEAFF.

This chain joins TRBV15 and TRBJ1-4; 7 nucleotides align to TRBD1. Unmatched junction bases numbered 6, after V lost 7 bases and J lost 4 bases. CDR1 is LNHNV, CDR2 YYDKDF, per germline (reference sequence). CDR3 length: 14 amino acids. CDR3: CATNRDRDNEKLFF. In DNA, the CDR3 is TGTGCCACCAACCGGGACAGAGATAATGAAAAACTGTTTTTT. The full variable domain, rest sourced from reference TRBV15 and TRBJ1-4, is DAMVIQNPRYQVTQFGKPVTLSCSQTLNHNVMYWYQQKSSQAPKLLFHYYDKDFNNEADTPDNFQSRRPNTSFCFLDIRSPGLGDTAMYLCATNRDRDNEKLFFGSGTQLSVL.

The chain is built from TRBV27 and TRBJ1-2; possibly TRBD1 for D (5 bases). CDR3 size: 16 residues. V dropped 8 bases and J dropped 7 bases, with 26 bases sitting between them. The germline V gene encodes CDR1 MNHEY and CDR2 SMNVEV (reference sequence). The CDR3 protein is CASGLGEQVIPSGYTF. CDR3 nucleotides: TGTGCCAGCGGCCTGGGTGAACAGGTGATTCCTAGTGGCTACACCTTC.

This chain links TRBV6-5 with TRBJ1-1; D is uncertain. The CDR3 spans 13 residues. Germline CDR1 reads MNHEY; CDR2 reads SVGAGI. Trimming cost V 3 bases and J 6 bases, with 11 bases left between them. CDR3 coding DNA: TGTGCCAGCAGTTATTTGGGAGGAGCTGAAGCTTTCTTT. It translates to CASSYLGGAEAFF.

The gene calls are TRBV9 and TRBJ2-2; the D gene is possibly TRBD1 (6 bases). Trimming removed 0 bases from V and 7 bases from J, with 10 bases in between. The CDR3 is 14 amino acids. CDR1 is SGDLS, CDR2 YYNGEE, per germline. The CDR3 sequence: CASSVEGVIGELFF. The DNA for the CDR3 is TGTGCCAGCAGCGTAGAGGGGGTAATCGGGGAGCTGTTTTTT.

This clone appeared a single time. V is TRBV11-2 and J is TRBJ1-6, with 9 bases fitting TRBD1. After removal of 3 bases from V and 7 bases from J, the junction contained 1 base not matched to a gene. The CDR3 has 14 amino acids. Germline V lookup: CDR1 SGHAT, CDR2 FQNNGV. The CDR3 here is CASSFDRGNSPLHF. The DNA of the CDR3 is TGTGCCAGCAGCTTCGACAGGGGGAATTCACCCCTCCACTTT.